Listed below are T cell receptor beta chains from one sample, sequenced in a study of cytomegalovirus exposure and HLA in healthy donors. Repertoires were generated with immunoSEQ multiplex PCR, while TCRdb's copy carries only in-frame clones and drops some. The sample contains around 170,000 clones, around three quarters of which appear only once. Sequencing used PBMCs. The receptors were gathered from a man in his forties or fifties in good health and CMV-seronegative. Each CDR3 is given with its conserved first and last residue. Fields, in order: V gene, D gene, CDR3 protein. The D gene is left open where the match is weak.

TRBV5-4 NA CASSLGGPTTYEQYF
TRBV9 NA CASSAGQNTEAFF
TRBV9 NA CASSYYNEQFF
TRBV18 NA CASSPQEGLYGYTF
TRBV7-2 NA CASSLGIGQYF
TRBV7-2 NA CASGGGSFYEQYF
TRBV2 NA CASSEWAGRTEAFF
TRBV4-1 NA CASSQVVGGLYNEQFF
TRBV7-9 TRBD1 CASSQDRVRANEKLFF
TRBV6-1 NA CASSEVRLGRAAGELFF
TRBV10-3 TRBD1 CAISLDRDEKLFF
TRBV10-1 NA CASSDGVAANNEQFF
TRBV6-6 NA CASSYSDIYNEQFF
TRBV6-5 TRBD1 CASTLDPTGINEQFF
TRBV2 NA CASSPPITFRYEQYF
TRBV19 TRBD2 CASQRDSSGSREQYF
TRBV28 NA CASKEAGNTIYF
TRBV18 NA CASSGGWGTDTQYF
TRBV7-2 NA CASSFRVGETQYF
TRBV7-6 NA CASSLASGSGGANQPQHF
TRBV29-1 TRBD2 CSVSREGANEQFF
TRBV5-1 NA CASSLAGMNNEQFF
TRBV4-2 TRBD1 CASSQAGTGMNEQFF
TRBV9 TRBD2 CASSPGGTTHQETQYF